This TCR beta chain was identified during a study of T cells in Graves' hyperthyroidism and ophthalmopathy. Study background: At the time of initial diagnosis and before any treatment, peripheral blood was collected. Whole-study results and caveats: Blood samples included most of the expanded thyroid clonotypes exceeding 0.001.

On this clonotype: Its antigen remains unidentified.

Trimming removed 2 bases at V and 0 bases at J, with 11 bases between. CDR3 length: 16 amino acids. In germline, CDR1 is MNHEY, CDR2 SVGEGT. Amplification of TCR beta CDR3 regions used RNA as the template. The primer set for the first-round RT-PCR of the TCR CDR3 was HTBI. Using its own MiXCR run on the multiplex PCR reads, TCRdb lists one record per CDR3 protein. The sample carries 200,000 to 250,000 distinct CDR3 sequences, 15% to 20% recorded once. The V and J genes are TRBV6-2 or TRBV6-3 and TRBJ2-1; a weak D match, TRBD1 (5 bases). Sequencing used blood. This receptor was obtained from a man over 45 with Graves' hyperthyroidism. CDR3 in DNA: TGTGCCAGCAGTTACGAGGCAGGGTACTCCTACAATGAGCAGTTCTTC. Encoded protein: CASSYEAGYSYNEQFF.